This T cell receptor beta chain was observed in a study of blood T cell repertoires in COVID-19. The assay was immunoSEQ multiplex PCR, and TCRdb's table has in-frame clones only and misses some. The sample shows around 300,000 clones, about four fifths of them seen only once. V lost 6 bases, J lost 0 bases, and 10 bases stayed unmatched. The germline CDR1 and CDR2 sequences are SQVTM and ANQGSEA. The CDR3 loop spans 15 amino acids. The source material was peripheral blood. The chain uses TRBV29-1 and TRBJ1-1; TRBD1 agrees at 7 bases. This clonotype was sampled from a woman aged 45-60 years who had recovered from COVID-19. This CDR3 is CSVVPLQGMNTEAFF. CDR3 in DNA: TGCAGCGTCGTCCCATTACAGGGGATGAACACTGAAGCTTTCTTT.